Sequencing of this TCR beta chain was carried out in a study of T cell responses to AZD1222 COVID-19 vaccine (dated by TCRdb to about 2021). Regarding the complete study: A total of approximately 240 trial participants underwent TCR sequencing, of whom around 210 had received two doses of AZD1222 and roughly 26 had received two doses of the MenACWY control vaccine. Trial participants were enrolled into age subgroups of 18-55, 56-69 and 70-plus years, which contained 148, 28 and 57 TCR-sequenced participants, respectively. Beyond this particular receptor, the publication reports: After two AZD1222 doses, both the breadth and the depth of spike-specific TCRs were significantly higher than at day 0 and than in MenACWY recipients. Most participants were white British and females outnumbered males, and the authors suggested that clonal diversity may have been underestimated. In the small 56-69-year group, the increase in depth fell short of significance, most likely because of low power. Conclusions about previously exposed vaccinees are limited because only six or seven AZD1222 recipients were SARS-CoV-2 seropositive at baseline. The whole spike protein was spanned by vaccine-associated CD4 TCRs, and dominant responses were seen in regions 160-218 and 743-854. Because no samples from the day 14 peak response were available, repertoires could be characterized only after the peak T cell response. Reportedly, close to half of the unique spike-specific TCRs recognized epitopes lying outside the regions that are mutated in the B.1.351 and B.1.1.7 variants.

The sample's time point label, in plain terms: about 28 days (+/-7) after the second vaccine dose. Explained via the paper, the treatment or condition label denotes: meningococcal conjugate vaccine given as trial control. Vaccinee samples came from UK trials COV001 and COV002, including a single-blind randomized controlled phase 2/3 trial of AZD1222 (ChAdOx1 nCoV-19) in healthy adults. For TCRbeta chain sequencing, PBMC samples were collected from trial participants at day 0 and at day 28 after the second dose. The CDR3 regions of human TCRbeta chains were subjected to immunosequencing. Turning to the authors' computational methods: TCRs in the repertoires were compared against a reference library of SARS-CoV-2-specific TCRs that had been generated with the MIRA antigen-specificity platform. Breadth was defined as the fraction of unique TCRs that were SARS-CoV-2-associated. Depth was defined as the fraction of total T cells that were SARS-CoV-2-associated. Using the MIRA data, each spike-specific TCR was assigned both to the spike region to which the TCR was reactive and to a CD4 or CD8 class. Log10-transformed breadth and depth values were compared by one-way ANOVA with Sidak's multiple comparisons tests. Here the immuneACCESS table is served through TCRdb, limited to in-frame sequences with V and J called. Missing clones are a known gap in these copies; in checked studies unresolved V genes cover under half, and the rest lacks a known reason. V and J calls and clone size are those listed in that table; D and trimming were worked out from the DNA. The sample table shows some 150,000 clones, and over 75% are seen once. 7.9% of the sample is in the top ten clones.

In regard to this clone: Its antigen remains unidentified. No base quality information exists; no much larger clone differs at one position.

Reading from cysteine to phenylalanine, the CDR3 counts 11 amino acids. Of the read, only the CDR3 DNA is kept; its 33 bases are in frame from base 1. V loses 6 bases, J loses 13 bases, and the germline ends lie 15 bases apart. The germline V gene sets CDR1 to MDHEN and CDR2 to SYDVKM. The origin of this receptor is an adult who received the MenACWY meningococcal vaccine as a control. The sequences come from peripheral blood, collected 28 days after the second dose of the MenACWY control vaccine. This chain is built from TRBV28 and TRBJ1-1, with TRBD1 perhaps the D gene, on 5 matching bases. The CDR3 reads CASSFGTRDFF. In nucleotides, the sequence is TGTGCCAGCAGCTTTGGGACCCGAGATTTCTTT.